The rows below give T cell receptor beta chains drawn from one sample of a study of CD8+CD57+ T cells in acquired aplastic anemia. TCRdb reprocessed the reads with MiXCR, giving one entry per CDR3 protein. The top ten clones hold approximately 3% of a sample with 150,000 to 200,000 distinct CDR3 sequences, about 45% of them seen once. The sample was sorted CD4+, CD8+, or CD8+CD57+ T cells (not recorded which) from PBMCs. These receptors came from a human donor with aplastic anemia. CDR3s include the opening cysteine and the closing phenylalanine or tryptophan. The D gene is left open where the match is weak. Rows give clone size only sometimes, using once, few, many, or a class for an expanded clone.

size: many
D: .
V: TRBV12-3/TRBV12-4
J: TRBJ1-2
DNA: TGTGCCAGCAAAGGGTACTATGGCTACACCTTC
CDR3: CASKGYYGYTF

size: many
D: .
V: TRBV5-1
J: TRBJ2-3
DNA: TGCGCCAGCAGCCAGGCTAATAGCCATATGACAGATACGCAGTATTTT
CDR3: CASSQANSHMTDTQYF

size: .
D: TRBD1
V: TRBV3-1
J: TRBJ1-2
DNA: TGTGCCAGCAGCCCTCGACAGGGAGGCTACACCTTC
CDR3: CASSPRQGGYTF

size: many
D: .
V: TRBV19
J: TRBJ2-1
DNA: TGTGCCAGTAGTGACAGTTCATACAATGAGCAGTTCTTC
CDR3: CASSDSSYNEQFF

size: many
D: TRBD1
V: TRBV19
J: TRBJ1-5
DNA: TGTGCCAGTAGTATAAGGACAGGGGGGGGTCAGCCCCAGCATTTT
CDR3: CASSIRTGGGQPQHF

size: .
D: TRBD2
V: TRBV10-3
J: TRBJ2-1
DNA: TGTGCCCCCGTGGAGGGAGGGACCTACAATGAGCGGTTCTTC
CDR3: CAPVEGGTYNERFF

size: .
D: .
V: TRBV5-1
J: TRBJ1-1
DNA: TGCGCCAGCAGCTTGGACACCCTGAACACTGAAGCTTTCTTT
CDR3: CASSLDTLNTEAFF

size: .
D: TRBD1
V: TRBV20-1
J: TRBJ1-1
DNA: TGCAGTGCTAAGGGACAGGGGCACACTGAAGCTTTCTTT
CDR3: CSAKGQGHTEAFF

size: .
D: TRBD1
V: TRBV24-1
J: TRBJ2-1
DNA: TGTGCCACCAGTGAAGGGGACAGGGGACTCAAGCGCTCCTACAATGAGCAGTTCTTC
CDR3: CATSEGDRGLKRSYNEQFF

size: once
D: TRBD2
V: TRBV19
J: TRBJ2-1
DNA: TGTGCCAGTATCCGGGACAGAGGACTAGCGGGGTACAATGAGCAGTTCTTC
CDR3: CASIRDRGLAGYNEQFF

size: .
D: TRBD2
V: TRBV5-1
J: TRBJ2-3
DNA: TGCGCCAGCAGCTTGGTAGCGGGAGGTAACACAGATACGCAGTATTTT
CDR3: CASSLVAGGNTDTQYF

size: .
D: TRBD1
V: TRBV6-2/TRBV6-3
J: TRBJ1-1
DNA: TGTGCCAGCAGTTACTCCTCCGGACAGGGGGCTTTGAACACTGAAGCTTTCTTT
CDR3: CASSYSSGQGALNTEAFF

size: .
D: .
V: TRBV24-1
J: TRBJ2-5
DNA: TGTGCCACCAGTGGAGGGCAGTCCCAAGAGACCCAGTACTTC
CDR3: CATSGGQSQETQYF

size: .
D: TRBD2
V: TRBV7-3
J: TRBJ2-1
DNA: TGTGCCAGCAGCCCCAAGGGACTAGCGAAGCAGTTCTTC
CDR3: CASSPKGLAKQFF

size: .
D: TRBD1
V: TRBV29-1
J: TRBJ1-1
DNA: TGCAGCGTTGCACAGGGGCTGAACACTGAAGCTTTCTTT
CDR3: CSVAQGLNTEAFF

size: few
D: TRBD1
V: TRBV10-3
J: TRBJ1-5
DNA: TGTGCCAGCAGTGAGCCGGGACAGGGCCCAGGGCCCCAGCATTTT
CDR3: CASSEPGQGPGPQHF

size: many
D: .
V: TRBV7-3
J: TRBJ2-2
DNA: TGTGCCAGCAGCTTAGATGCGACCGGGGAGCTGTTTTTT
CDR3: CASSLDATGELFF

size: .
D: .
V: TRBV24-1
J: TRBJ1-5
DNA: TGTGCCACCAGAACCTCCGGGCAAATAGATCAGCCCCAGCATTTT
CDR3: CATRTSGQIDQPQHF

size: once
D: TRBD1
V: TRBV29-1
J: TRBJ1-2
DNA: TGCAGCGTTGACAAACAGGGGGGAGGCTACACCTTC
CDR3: CSVDKQGGGYTF

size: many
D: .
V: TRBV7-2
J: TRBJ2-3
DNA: TGTGCCAGCAGCCCCCTCTGGCCAGATACGCAGTATTTT
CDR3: CASSPLWPDTQYF

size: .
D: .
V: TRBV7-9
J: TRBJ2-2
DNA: TGTGCCAGCAGCTTTGTTGGGCCGGGCGGGGAGCTGTTTTTT
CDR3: CASSFVGPGGELFF

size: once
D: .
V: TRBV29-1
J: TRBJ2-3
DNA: TGCAGCGTTAAGATCCGCGGAGATACGCAGTATTTT
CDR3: CSVKIRGDTQYF

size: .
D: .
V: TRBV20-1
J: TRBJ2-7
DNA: TGCAGTGCTAGAGGGGCTGACAGGGAGGACTCCTACGAGCAGTACTTC
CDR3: CSARGADREDSYEQYF

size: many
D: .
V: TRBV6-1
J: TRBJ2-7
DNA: TGTGCCAGCACCGCGGCGGGGCAGGAATACGAGCAGTACTTC
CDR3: CASTAAGQEYEQYF

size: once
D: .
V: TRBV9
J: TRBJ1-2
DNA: TGTGCCAGCAGCGTAGATTCAGATAACTATGGCTACACCTTC
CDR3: CASSVDSDNYGYTF

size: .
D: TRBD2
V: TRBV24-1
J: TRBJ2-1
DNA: TGTGCCACCAGTGAGTCGGGAGGGGTTAATGAGCAGTTCTTC
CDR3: CATSESGGVNEQFF

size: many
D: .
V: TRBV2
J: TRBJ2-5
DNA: TGTGCCAGCAGTGAGTTGAGCGACCAAGAGACCCAGTACTTC
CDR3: CASSELSDQETQYF

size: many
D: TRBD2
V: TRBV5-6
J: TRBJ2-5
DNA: TGTGCCAGCATGCTAGCGGGCCAAGAGACCCAGTACTTC
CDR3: CASMLAGQETQYF

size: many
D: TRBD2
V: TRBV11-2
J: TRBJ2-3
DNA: TGTGCCAGCAGCCCCACCGAGTTGATTGGCGGGAGCCCAGATACGCAGTATTTT
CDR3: CASSPTELIGGSPDTQYF

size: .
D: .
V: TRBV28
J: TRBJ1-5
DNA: TGTGCCAGCAGTTTCCCGAGGGCGCCGGGCCATCAGCCCCAGCATTTT
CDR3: CASSFPRAPGHQPQHF

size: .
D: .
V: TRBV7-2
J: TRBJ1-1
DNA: TGTGCCAGCAGCGGGGACGGACCTGAAGCTTTCTTT
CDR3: CASSGDGPEAFF

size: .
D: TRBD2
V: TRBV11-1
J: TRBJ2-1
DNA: TGTGCCAGCAGCTGGACTAGCTCTTACAATGAGCAGTTCTTC
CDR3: CASSWTSSYNEQFF

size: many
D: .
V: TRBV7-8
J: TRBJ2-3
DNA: TGTGCCAGCAGCTTAAGCTCGCCCACAGATACGCAGTATTTT
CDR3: CASSLSSPTDTQYF

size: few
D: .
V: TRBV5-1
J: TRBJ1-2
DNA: TGCGCCAGCAGCCCCGGGACAAATGGCTACACCTTC
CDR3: CASSPGTNGYTF

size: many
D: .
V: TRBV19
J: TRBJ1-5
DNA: TGTGCCAGTAGTATTACAGGGACCAATCAGCCCCAGCATTTT
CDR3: CASSITGTNQPQHF

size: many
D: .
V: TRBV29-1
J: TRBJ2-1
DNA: TGCAGCGTTGACGGTGAGCAGTTCTTC
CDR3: CSVDGEQFF

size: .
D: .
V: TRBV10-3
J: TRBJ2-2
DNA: TGTGCCACACGGCCCCCAGGAAACACCGGGGAGCTGTTTTTT
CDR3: CATRPPGNTGELFF

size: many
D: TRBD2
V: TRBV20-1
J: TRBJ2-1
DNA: TGCAGTGCTGGGAGAGCGGGAGGCATGACCAATGAGCAGTTCTTC
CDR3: CSAGRAGGMTNEQFF

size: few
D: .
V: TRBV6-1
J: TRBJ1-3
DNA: TGTGCCAGCAGTGACGGTTTTGGGCGCGCTGGAAACACCATATATTTT
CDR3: CASSDGFGRAGNTIYF

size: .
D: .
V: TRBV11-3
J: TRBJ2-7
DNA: TGTGCCAGCAGCTTATTGCAGAGCTACGAGCAGTACTTC
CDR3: CASSLLQSYEQYF

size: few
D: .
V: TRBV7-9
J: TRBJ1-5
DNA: TGTGCCAGCAGCTCACTACAAGGTCAGCCCCAGCATTTT
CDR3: CASSSLQGQPQHF

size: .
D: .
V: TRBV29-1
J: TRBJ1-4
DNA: TGCAGCGTTGCACTGGGGACAACTGAAAAACTGTTTTTT
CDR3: CSVALGTTEKLFF

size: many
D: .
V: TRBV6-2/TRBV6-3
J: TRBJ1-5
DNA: TGTGCCAGCAGCCGCGCGTCTGGGCCCCAGCATTTT
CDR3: CASSRASGPQHF

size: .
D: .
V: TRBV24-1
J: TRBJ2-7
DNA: TGTGCCAGCACGAGTGGGTCCTCCTACGAGCAGTACTTC
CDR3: CASTSGSSYEQYF

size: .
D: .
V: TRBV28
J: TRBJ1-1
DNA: TGTGCCAGCAGTTTCGCAGTGGGCATGAACAGGGAAGCTTTCTTT
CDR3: CASSFAVGMNREAFF

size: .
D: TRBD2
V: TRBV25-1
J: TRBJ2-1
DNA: TGTGCCAGCAGTGGAGTACTAGCGGGAGGTGAGCAGTTCTTC
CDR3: CASSGVLAGGEQFF

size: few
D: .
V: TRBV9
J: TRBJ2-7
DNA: TGTGCCAGCAGCGCAGATGGGTACGAGCAGTACTTC
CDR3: CASSADGYEQYF

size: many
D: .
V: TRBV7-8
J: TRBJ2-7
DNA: TGTGCCAGCAGCATAGCAGCGACGGGGTCCTACGAGCAGTACTTC
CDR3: CASSIAATGSYEQYF

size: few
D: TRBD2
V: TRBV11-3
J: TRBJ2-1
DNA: TGTGCCTGGTCGTCGACTAGCGGGACCAATGAGCAGTTCTTC
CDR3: CAWSSTSGTNEQFF

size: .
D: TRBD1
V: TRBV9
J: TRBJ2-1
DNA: TGTGCCAGCAGCGTAGGACAGGGGCTTGCCTACAATGAGCAGTTCTTC
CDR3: CASSVGQGLAYNEQFF

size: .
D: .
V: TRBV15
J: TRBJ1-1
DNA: TGTGCCACCAGCAGAGGCGTGACAGAGGAAGCTTTCTTT
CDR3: CATSRGVTEEAFF

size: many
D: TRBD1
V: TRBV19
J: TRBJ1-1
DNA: TGTGCCAGTAGCATGACAGGGGTCGCTGAAGCTTTCTTT
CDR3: CASSMTGVAEAFF

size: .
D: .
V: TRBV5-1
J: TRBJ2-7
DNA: TGCGCCAGCAGCTTCCTAGCGACTACCTACGAGCAGTACTTC
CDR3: CASSFLATTYEQYF

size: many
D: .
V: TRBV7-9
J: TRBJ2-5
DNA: TGTGCCAGCAGTCTTAGGAACAGCCAAGAGACCCAGTACTTC
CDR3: CASSLRNSQETQYF

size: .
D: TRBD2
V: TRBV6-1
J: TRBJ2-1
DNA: TGTGCCAGCAGTATGAGCGGGGGCTGGCCCAATGAGCAGTTCTTC
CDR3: CASSMSGGWPNEQFF

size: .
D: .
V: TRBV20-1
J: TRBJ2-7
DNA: TGCAGTGCTTTCGGGACTGAATTCTCCTACGAGCAGTACTTC
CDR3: CSAFGTEFSYEQYF

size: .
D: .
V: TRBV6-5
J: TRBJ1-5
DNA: TGTGCCAGCAGTTACGTGGAGGGCAATCAGCCCCAGCATTTT
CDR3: CASSYVEGNQPQHF